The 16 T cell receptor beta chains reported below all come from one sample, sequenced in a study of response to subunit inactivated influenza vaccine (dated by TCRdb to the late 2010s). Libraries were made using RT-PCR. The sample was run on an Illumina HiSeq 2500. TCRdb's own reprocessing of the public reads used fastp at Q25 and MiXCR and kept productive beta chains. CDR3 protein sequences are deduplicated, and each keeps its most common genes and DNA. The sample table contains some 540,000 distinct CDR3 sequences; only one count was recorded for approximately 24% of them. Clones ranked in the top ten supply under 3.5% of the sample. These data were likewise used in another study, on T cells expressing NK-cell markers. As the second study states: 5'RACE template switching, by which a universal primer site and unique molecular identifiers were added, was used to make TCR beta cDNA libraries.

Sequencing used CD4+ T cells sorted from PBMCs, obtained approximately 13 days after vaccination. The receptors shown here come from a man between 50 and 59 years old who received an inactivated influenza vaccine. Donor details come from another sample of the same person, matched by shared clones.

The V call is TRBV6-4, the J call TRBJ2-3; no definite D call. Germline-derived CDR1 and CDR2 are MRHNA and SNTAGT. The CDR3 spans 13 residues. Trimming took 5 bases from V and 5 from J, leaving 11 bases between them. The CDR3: CASSRTLRDTQYF. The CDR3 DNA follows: TGTGCCAGCAGTCGTACCCTCCGAGATACGCAGTATTTT.

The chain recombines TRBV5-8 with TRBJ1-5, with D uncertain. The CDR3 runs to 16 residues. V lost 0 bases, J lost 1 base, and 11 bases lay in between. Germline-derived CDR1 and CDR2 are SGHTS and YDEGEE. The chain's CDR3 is CASSLVTVRSNQPQHF. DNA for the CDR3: TGTGCCAGCAGCTTGGTCACCGTTAGAAGCAATCAGCCCCAGCATTTT.

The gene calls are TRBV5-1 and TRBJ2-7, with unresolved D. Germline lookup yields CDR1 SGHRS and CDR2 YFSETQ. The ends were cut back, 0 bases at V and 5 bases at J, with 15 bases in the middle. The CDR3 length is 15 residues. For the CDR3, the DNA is TGCGCCAGCAGCTTGGGCCCACAGACCAACCACGAGCAGTACTTC. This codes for CASSLGPQTNHEQYF.

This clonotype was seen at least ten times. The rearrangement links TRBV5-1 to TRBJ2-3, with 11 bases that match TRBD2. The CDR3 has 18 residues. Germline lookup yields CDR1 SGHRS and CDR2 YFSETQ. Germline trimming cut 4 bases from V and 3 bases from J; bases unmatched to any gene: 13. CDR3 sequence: CASSADSGASGGTDTQYF. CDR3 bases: TGCGCCAGCAGCGCGGACTCCGGGGCTAGCGGGGGGACAGATACGCAGTATTTT.

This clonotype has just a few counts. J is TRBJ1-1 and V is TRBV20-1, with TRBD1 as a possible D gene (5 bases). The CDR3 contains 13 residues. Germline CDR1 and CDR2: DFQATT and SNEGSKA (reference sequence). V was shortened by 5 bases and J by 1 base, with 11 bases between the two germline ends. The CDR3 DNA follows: TGCAGTGCTGTGAAAGGACAGAACACTGAAGCTTTCTTT. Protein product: CSAVKGQNTEAFF.

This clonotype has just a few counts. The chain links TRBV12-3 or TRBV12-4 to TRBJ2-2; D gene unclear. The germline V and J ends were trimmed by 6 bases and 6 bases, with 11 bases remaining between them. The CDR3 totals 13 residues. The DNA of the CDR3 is TGTGCCAGCAGGGACGGCGAGGCCGGGGAGCTGTTTTTT. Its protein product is CASRDGEAGELFF.

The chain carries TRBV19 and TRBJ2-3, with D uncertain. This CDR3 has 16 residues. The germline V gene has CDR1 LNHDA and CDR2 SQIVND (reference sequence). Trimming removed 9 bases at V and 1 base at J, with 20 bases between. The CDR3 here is CASRTTNSSRTDTQYF. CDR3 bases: TGTGCCAGCAGGACGACAAACAGTTCCCGCACAGATACGCAGTATTTT.

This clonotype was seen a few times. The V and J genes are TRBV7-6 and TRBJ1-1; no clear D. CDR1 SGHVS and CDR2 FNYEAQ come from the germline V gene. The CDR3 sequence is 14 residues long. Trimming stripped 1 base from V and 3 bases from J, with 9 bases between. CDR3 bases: TGTGCCAGCAGCTTAGAGGGTGGGGACACTGAAGCTTTCTTT. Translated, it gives CASSLEGGDTEAFF. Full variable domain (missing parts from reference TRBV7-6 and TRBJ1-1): GAGVSQSPRYKVTKRGQDVALRCDPISGHVSLYWYRQALGQGPEFLTYFNYEAQQDKSGLPNDRFSAERPEGSISTLTIQRTEQRDSAMYRCASSLEGGDTEAFFGQGTRLTVV.

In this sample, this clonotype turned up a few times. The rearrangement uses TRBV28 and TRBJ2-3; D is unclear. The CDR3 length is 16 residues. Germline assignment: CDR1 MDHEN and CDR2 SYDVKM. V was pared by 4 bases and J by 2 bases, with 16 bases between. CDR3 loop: CASSSSDGIYTDTQYF. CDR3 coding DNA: TGTGCCAGCAGTTCCTCGGACGGAATTTACACAGATACGCAGTATTTT. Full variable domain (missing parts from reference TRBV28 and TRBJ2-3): DVKVTQSSRYLVKRTGEKVFLECVQDMDHENMFWYRQDPGLGLRLIYFSYDVKMKEKGDIPEGYSVSREKKERFSLILESASTNQTSMYLCASSSSDGIYTDTQYFGPGTRLTVL.

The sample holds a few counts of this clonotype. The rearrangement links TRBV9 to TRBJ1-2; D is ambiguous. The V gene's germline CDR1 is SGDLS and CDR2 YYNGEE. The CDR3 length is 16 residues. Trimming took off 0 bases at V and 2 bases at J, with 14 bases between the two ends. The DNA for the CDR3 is TGTGCCAGCAGCGTAGGCCCCACCCGAGGGAACTATGGCTACACCTTC. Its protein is CASSVGPTRGNYGYTF.

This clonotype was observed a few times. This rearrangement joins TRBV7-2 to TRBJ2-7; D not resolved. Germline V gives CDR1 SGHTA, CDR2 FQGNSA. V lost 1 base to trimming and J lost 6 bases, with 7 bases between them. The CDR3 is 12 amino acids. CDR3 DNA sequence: TGTGCCAGCAGCTTAGGGGTTGCCGAGCAGTACTTC. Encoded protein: CASSLGVAEQYF.

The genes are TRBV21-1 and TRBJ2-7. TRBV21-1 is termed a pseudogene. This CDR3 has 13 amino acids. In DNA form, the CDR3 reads TGTGCCAGCAGCAAACTGTTGAGATACGAGCAGTACTTC. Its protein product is CASSKLLRYEQYF.

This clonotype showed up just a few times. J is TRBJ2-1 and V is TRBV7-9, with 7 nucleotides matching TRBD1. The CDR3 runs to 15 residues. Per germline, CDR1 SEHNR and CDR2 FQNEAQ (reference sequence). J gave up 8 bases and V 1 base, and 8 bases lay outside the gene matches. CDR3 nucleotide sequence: TGTGCCAGCAGCTTAGGAGTACAGGGGAACGATGAGCAGTTCTTC. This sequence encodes CASSLGVQGNDEQFF. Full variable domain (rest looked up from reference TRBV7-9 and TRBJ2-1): DTGVSQNPRHKITKRGQNVTFRCDPISEHNRLYWYRQTLGQGPEFLTYFQNEAQLEKSRLLSDRFSAERPKGSFSTLEIQRTEQGDSAMYLCASSLGVQGNDEQFFGPGTRLTVL.

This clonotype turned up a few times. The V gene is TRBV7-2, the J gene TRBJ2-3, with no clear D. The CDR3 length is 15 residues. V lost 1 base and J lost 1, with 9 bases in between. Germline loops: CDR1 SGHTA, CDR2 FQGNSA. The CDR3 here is CASSLEFVGTDTQYF. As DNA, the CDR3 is TGTGCCAGCAGCTTAGAATTTGTCGGCACAGATACGCAGTATTTT.

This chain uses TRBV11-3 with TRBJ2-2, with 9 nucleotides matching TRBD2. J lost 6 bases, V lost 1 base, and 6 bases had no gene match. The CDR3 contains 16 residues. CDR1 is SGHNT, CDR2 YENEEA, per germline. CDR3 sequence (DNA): TGTGCCAGCAGCTTAGCGTTAGCGGGAGTCCCCGGGGAGCTGTTTTTT. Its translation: CASSLALAGVPGELFF.

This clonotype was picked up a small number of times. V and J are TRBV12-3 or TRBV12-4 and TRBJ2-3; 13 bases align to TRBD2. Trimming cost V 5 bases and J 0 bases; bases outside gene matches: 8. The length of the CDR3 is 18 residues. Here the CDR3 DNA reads TGTGCCAGCAGTACCCCGGGACTAGCGGGGACAAGCACAGATACGCAGTATTTT. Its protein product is CASSTPGLAGTSTDTQYF.